This TCR beta chain was identified in a study of blood T cells in healthy people across ages. Whole-study results and caveats: In long-lived donors, naive CD4+ cell counts and diversity exceeded those of aged donors. Across the age range, TCR beta diversity per million T cells fell in a roughly linear way. It was held that diversity estimates obtained from one million T cells represented underestimates. There was a strong correlation between TCR beta diversity and naive T cell percentage.

Notes on this clonotype: The target antigen is unknown.

The CDR3 covers 17 residues. Germline CDR1 SGHRS, CDR2 YFSETQ. After removal of 4 bases from V and 6 bases from J, the junction contained 9 bases not matched to a gene. Next came a second PCR, run for about 6 to 12 cycles, which used a sample-barcoded 5' primer along with a J-beta primer mix. Each CDR3 protein gets one entry after TCRdb re-called the 5' RACE reads with MiXCR. The data contain roughly 1,800,000 distinct CDR3 sequences, roughly 52% of them singletons. This clonotype was sampled from a woman aged 40 to 49 in good health. Sequencing was performed on blood. The gene calls are TRBV5-1 and TRBJ2-3, with TRBD2 identical over 15 bases. The CDR3 coding sequence is TGCGCCAGCAGCCGGACTAGCGGGGGGGCCAGGAGTGATACGCAGTATTTT. This codes for CASSRTSGGARSDTQYF.